A selection of T cell receptor beta chains follows, all from one sample in a study of blood T cell repertoires in COVID-19. Assay used: immunoSEQ multiplex PCR; TCRdb lists only in-frame clones, some missing. The data contain over 100,000 clones, approximately 80% of them singletons. The sample consisted of peripheral blood. These receptors were taken from a woman aged 45-60 years with acute or convalescent COVID-19. Each CDR3 is given without its conserved first and last residue. Fields, in order: J gene, V gene, CDR3 length, CDR3 protein.

j_call: TRBJ1-6; v_call: TRBV7-3; cdr3_length: 11; cdr3_aa: ASSTGQASPLH
j_call: TRBJ2-2; v_call: TRBV3-1/TRBV3-2; cdr3_length: 16; cdr3_aa: ASRESRGPRLITGELF
j_call: TRBJ1-1; v_call: TRBV6-5; cdr3_length: 12; cdr3_aa: ASSYRSGDTEAF
j_call: TRBJ1-3; v_call: TRBV3-1/TRBV3-2; cdr3_length: 12; cdr3_aa: ASSQGDRSNTIY
j_call: TRBJ1-2; v_call: TRBV3-1/TRBV3-2; cdr3_length: 10; cdr3_aa: ASSQTKRNYT
j_call: TRBJ2-5; v_call: TRBV5-4; cdr3_length: 15; cdr3_aa: ASSLGGQAPSQETQY
j_call: TRBJ2-1; v_call: TRBV29-1; cdr3_length: 10; cdr3_aa: SVLVAGNEQF
j_call: TRBJ1-1; v_call: TRBV27; cdr3_length: 14; cdr3_aa: ASSSIQGSGVAEAF
j_call: TRBJ1-5; v_call: TRBV10-3; cdr3_length: 11; cdr3_aa: AINRDFNQPQH
j_call: TRBJ2-7; v_call: TRBV25-1; cdr3_length: 10; cdr3_aa: ATRDSSYEQY
j_call: TRBJ2-7; v_call: TRBV12-5; cdr3_length: 10; cdr3_aa: ASSRDTYEQY
j_call: TRBJ1-6; v_call: TRBV5-1; cdr3_length: 13; cdr3_aa: ASSPMGTDNSPLH
j_call: TRBJ1-1; v_call: TRBV6-5; cdr3_length: 13; cdr3_aa: ASSSHGTSNTEAF
j_call: TRBJ1-2; v_call: TRBV10-3; cdr3_length: 11; cdr3_aa: AISSGVNYGYT
j_call: TRBJ1-5; v_call: TRBV19; cdr3_length: 10; cdr3_aa: ASTNRDQPQH
j_call: TRBJ1-3; v_call: TRBV3-1/TRBV3-2; cdr3_length: 12; cdr3_aa: ASSLQDRGNTIY
j_call: TRBJ2-2; v_call: TRBV5-1; cdr3_length: 13; cdr3_aa: ASSLGQDNTGELF
j_call: TRBJ1-1; v_call: TRBV6-5; cdr3_length: 12; cdr3_aa: ASSLLDRSTEAF
j_call: TRBJ2-3; v_call: TRBV4-2; cdr3_length: 14; cdr3_aa: ASSQDLGGRADTQY
j_call: TRBJ1-5; v_call: TRBV9; cdr3_length: 13; cdr3_aa: ASSVGQGDNQPQH
j_call: TRBJ2-1; v_call: TRBV2; cdr3_length: 12; cdr3_aa: ASSRDRAYNEQF
j_call: TRBJ1-2; v_call: TRBV27; cdr3_length: 12; cdr3_aa: ASSFRGTLGRYT
j_call: TRBJ2-5; v_call: TRBV4-1; cdr3_length: 11; cdr3_aa: ASSHALGETQY
j_call: TRBJ2-3; v_call: TRBV2; cdr3_length: 11; cdr3_aa: ASRQTQGNTQY
j_call: TRBJ2-5; v_call: TRBV4-1; cdr3_length: 13; cdr3_aa: ASSLQGYFQETQY
j_call: TRBJ2-2; v_call: TRBV6-1; cdr3_length: 15; cdr3_aa: ASSGPARSANTGELF
j_call: TRBJ1-1; v_call: TRBV5-1; cdr3_length: 11; cdr3_aa: ASSPLFGVEAF
j_call: TRBJ1-1; v_call: TRBV18; cdr3_length: 11; cdr3_aa: ASSPAVEGEAF
j_call: TRBJ2-1; v_call: TRBV7-3; cdr3_length: 13; cdr3_aa: ASSPSWGGLNEQF
j_call: TRBJ1-1; v_call: TRBV9; cdr3_length: 12; cdr3_aa: ASSRQGGNTEAF
j_call: TRBJ2-1; v_call: TRBV18; cdr3_length: 11; cdr3_aa: ASSPQDRNEQF
j_call: TRBJ2-1; v_call: TRBV4-2; cdr3_length: 12; cdr3_aa: ASSGQGGYNEQF